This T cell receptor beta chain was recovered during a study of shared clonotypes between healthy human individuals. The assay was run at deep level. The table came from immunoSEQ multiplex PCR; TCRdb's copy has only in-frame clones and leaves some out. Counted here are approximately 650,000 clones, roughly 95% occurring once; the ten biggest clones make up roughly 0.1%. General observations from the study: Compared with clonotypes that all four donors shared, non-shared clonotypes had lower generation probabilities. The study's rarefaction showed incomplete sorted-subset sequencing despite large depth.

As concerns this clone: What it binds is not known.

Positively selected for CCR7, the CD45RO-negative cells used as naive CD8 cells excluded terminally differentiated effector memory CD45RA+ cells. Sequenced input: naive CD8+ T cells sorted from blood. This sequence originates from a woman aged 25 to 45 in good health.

The CDR3 loop reads CASSLGLGLQETQYF. The CDR3 nucleotides read TGTGCCAGCAGCTTAGGACTCGGCTTGCAAGAGACCCAGTACTTC. The V and J genes are TRBV7-9 and TRBJ2-5, with D unclear. This CDR3 region has 15 residues. The V gene's germline CDR1 is SEHNR and CDR2 FQNEAQ (reference sequence). Between the trimmed V and J ends, which lost 1 base and 2 bases, there was a span of 11 bases.